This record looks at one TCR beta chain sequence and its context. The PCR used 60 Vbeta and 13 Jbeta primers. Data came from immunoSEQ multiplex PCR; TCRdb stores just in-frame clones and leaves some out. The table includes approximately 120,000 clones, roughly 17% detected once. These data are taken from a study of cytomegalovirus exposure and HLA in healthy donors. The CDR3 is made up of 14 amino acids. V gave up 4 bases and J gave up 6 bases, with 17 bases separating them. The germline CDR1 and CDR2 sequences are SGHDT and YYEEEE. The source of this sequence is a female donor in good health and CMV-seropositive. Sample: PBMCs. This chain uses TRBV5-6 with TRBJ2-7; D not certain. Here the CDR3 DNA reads TGTGCCAGCAGCCCGGATACAGCTTCCCGCGAGCAGTACTTC. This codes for CASSPDTASREQYF.